This T cell receptor beta chain comes out of a study of T cells after yellow fever vaccination. MiXCR was run by TCRdb on the 5' RACE reads, yielding one entry per CDR3 protein. This table has under 550,000 distinct CDR3 sequences, 20% to 25% appearing once. The CDR3 runs to 16 residues. Germline-derived CDR1 and CDR2 are LGHDT and YNNKEL (reference sequence). Trimming left V 3 bases short and J 10 bases short, with 19 bases between. The clonotype originates from a young man who received the YFV17D yellow fever vaccine. The chain couples TRBV3-1 to TRBJ1-6; D unresolved. The sample consisted of PBMCs, taken roughly 20 days after the first yellow fever vaccination. The CDR3 sequence: CASSHASHQLDSPLHF. In nucleotides, the CDR3 is TGTGCCAGCAGCCACGCCTCCCACCAGCTAGACTCACCCCTCCACTTT.